The TCR beta chain under discussion was sequenced for a study of T cells in Graves' hyperthyroidism and ophthalmopathy. The CDR3 consists of 12 residues. From germline, CDR1 is SGHRS and CDR2 YFSETQ. V was pared by 5 bases and J by 8 bases, with 8 bases between. Researchers amplified the TCR beta CDR3 regions from RNA transcripts. The HTBI primer set drove a first-round RT-PCR of the TCR CDR3. Via MiXCR, TCRdb re-called the multiplex PCR reads, giving one row per CDR3 protein. The sample includes about 420,000 distinct CDR3 sequences, approximately 14% of them seen just once. The J gene is TRBJ1-6, the V gene TRBV5-1; no definite D call. The receptor's source is a woman between 18 and 29 years old with Graves' hyperthyroidism. The source material was blood. The CDR3 DNA follows: TGCGCCAGCAGTTACTCCCATTCACCCCTCCACTTT. Translation gives CASSYSHSPLHF.